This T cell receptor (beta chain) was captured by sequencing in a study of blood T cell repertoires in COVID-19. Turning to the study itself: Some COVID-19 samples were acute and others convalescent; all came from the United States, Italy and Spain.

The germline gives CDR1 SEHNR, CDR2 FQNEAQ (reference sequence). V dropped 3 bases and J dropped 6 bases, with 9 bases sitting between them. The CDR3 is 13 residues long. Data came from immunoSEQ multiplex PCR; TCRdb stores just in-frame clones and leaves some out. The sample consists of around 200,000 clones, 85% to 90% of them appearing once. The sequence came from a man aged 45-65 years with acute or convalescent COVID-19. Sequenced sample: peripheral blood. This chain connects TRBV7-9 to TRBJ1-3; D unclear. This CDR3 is CASSLGRTNTIYF. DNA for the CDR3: TGTGCCAGCAGCTTGGGCCGAACAAACACCATATATTTT.